A single sample gave rise to the 20 T cell receptor beta chains below, sequenced in a study of T-cell memory formation after mild COVID-19 (dated by TCRdb to the early 2020s). Library construction relied on 5' RACE. These reads were obtained on an Illumina NovaSeq 6000. The public reads were run again by TCRdb, first through fastp at Q25 and then through MiXCR, and only productive beta chains were kept. Each entry is one CDR3 protein sequence, shown with its most common DNA and genes. The sample table contains fewer than 150,000 distinct CDR3 sequences; only one count was recorded for 14% of them. About 30% of the sample is held by the ten biggest clonotypes. Sequencing input: PBMCs or a T cell subset sorted from them (not recorded which). The receptors were sampled from an adult woman who had mild COVID-19 (a few samples of this study predate the infection). The sample titles of this study are shuffled in the database, so cell type and time point are left out; the donor was told from shared clones.

This clonotype was counted a few times. This chain uses TRBV12-3 or TRBV12-4 with TRBJ2-7; unclear D gene. The V gene lost 2 bases and the J gene lost 3 bases, with 8 bases spanning the gap. The CDR3 has 13 amino acids. In DNA, the CDR3 is TGTGCCAGCAGTTTAATCGTCGGCTACGAGCAGTACTTC. It yields the protein CASSLIVGYEQYF.

The V gene is TRBV13, the J gene TRBJ2-1; TRBD1 aligns across 11 bases. J lost 9 bases, V lost 8 bases, and 12 bases had no gene match. Germline V gene lookup returns CDR1 PRHDT and CDR2 FYEKMQ (reference sequence). The CDR3 extends over 15 amino acids. The CDR3 here is CASDRNGQGASEQFF. CDR3 DNA: TGTGCCAGCGACCGAAATGGACAGGGGGCGTCTGAGCAGTTCTTC. Filled out from reference TRBV13 and TRBJ2-1, the complete variable domain reads AAGVIQSPRHLIKEKRETATLKCYPIPRHDTVYWYQQGPGQDPQFLISFYEKMQSDKGSIPDRFSAQQFSDYHSELNMSSLELGDSALYFCASDRNGQGASEQFFGPGTRLTVL.

This clonotype was recorded only once. CDR3 sequence: CASSLAGSPTDTQYF. CDR3 in DNA: TGTGCCAGCAGCTTAGCCGGAAGCCCCACAGATACGCAGTATTTT. The gene calls are TRBV7-9 and TRBJ2-3; no clear D gene. The germline CDR1 and CDR2 sequences are SEHNR and FQNEAQ (reference sequence). V lost 0 bases and J 2 bases, leaving 9 bases between the germline ends. CDR3 length: 15 amino acids.

In DNA, the CDR3 is TGTGCCAGCAGCGGGACTAGCGGGAACCAAGAGACCCAGTACTTC. Translation: CASSGTSGNQETQYF. V is TRBV9 and J is TRBJ2-5; 12 positions match TRBD2. Trimming at V came to 3 bases and at J to 0 bases, leaving 0 bases not matched to a gene. Germline assignment: CDR1 SGDLS and CDR2 YYNGEE. This CDR3 region has 15 residues.

The chain couples TRBV9 to TRBJ2-2, with D perhaps matching TRBD1 (6 bases). CDR1 is SGDLS and CDR2 is YYNGEE in the germline V gene. The CDR3 is 14 amino acids. Trimming left V 6 bases short and J 1 base short, with 10 bases between. The CDR3 bases are TGTGCCAGCAACCAGGGACAGAACACCGGGGAGCTGTTTTTT. This sequence encodes CASNQGQNTGELFF.

At least ten counts were recorded for this clonotype. The V and J genes are TRBV29-1 and TRBJ2-3; D unclear. V was shortened by 4 bases and J by 2 bases, with 10 bases between the two germline ends. The CDR3 totals 13 residues. Looked up from germline, CDR1 is SQVTM and CDR2 is ANQGSEA. The CDR3 nucleotides are TGCAGCGTTGGGGCCACTACCACAGATACGCAGTATTTT. This encodes CSVGATTTDTQYF.

This chain uses TRBV4-1 with TRBJ1-3, with D unresolved. This CDR3 spans 14 amino acids. The ends were cut back, 0 bases at V and 2 bases at J, with 5 bases in the middle. Germline loops: CDR1 MGHRA, CDR2 YSYEKL. CDR3 amino acids: CASSQEAAGNTIYF. The DNA for the CDR3 is TGCGCCAGCAGCCAAGAAGCAGCTGGAAACACCATATATTTT.

There are a few counts of this clonotype. The chain carries TRBV5-5 and TRBJ2-1; TRBD1 agrees at 7 bases. Unmatched junction bases numbered 11, after V lost 4 bases and J lost 7 bases. This CDR3 has 15 residues. Germline CDR1 is SGHKS and CDR2 is YYEKEE (reference sequence). The DNA for the CDR3 is TGTGCCAGCAGCCCCGTTAGGGGGCCGGGAAATGAGCAGTTCTTC. Translating gives CASSPVRGPGNEQFF.

In its sample, this clonotype was seen a few times. The chain combines TRBV2 with TRBJ2-7; 8 bases align to TRBD2. The germline V gene has CDR1 SNHLY and CDR2 FYNNEI. Trimming removed 1 base from V and 2 bases from J; junction bases left unmatched: 1. The CDR3 consists of 14 residues. DNA for the CDR3: TGTGCCAGCAGTGAAGGACTAGCGCCCTACGAGCAGTACTTC. This codes for CASSEGLAPYEQYF.

This chain links TRBV9 with TRBJ2-7, with D tentatively TRBD1 or TRBD2 (6 bases each). Trimming removed 5 bases from V and 5 bases from J, with 17 bases in between. CDR1 is SGDLS and CDR2 is YYNGEE in the germline V gene. There are 14 residues in the CDR3. The CDR3 region is CASSGGGMWHEQYF. The CDR3 DNA reads TGTGCCAGCAGTGGGGGCGGGATGTGGCACGAGCAGTACTTC.

This clonotype was recorded many times. V and J are TRBV29-1 and TRBJ2-5; D unclear. Germline-derived CDR1 and CDR2 are SQVTM and ANQGSEA. The CDR3 has 13 residues. Trimming took off 1 base at V and 5 bases at J, with 11 bases between the two ends. The CDR3 sequence is CSVEGRVPETQYF. The CDR3 DNA is TGCAGCGTTGAAGGAAGAGTTCCGGAGACCCAGTACTTC.

This clonotype was picked up a small number of times. The genes are TRBV27 and TRBJ2-7; possibly TRBD2 for D (5 bases). The CDR3 has 12 residues. With 5 bases removed from V and 9 bases from J, the gap between germline ends came to 14 bases. Germline CDR1 reads MNHEY; CDR2 reads SMNVEV (reference sequence). The CDR3, as DNA: TGTGCCAGCAGTCCCCGCGCGGAGGCGCAGTACTTC. Translation: CASSPRAEAQYF.

The V call is TRBV9, the J call TRBJ2-2; D uncertain. V was shortened by 0 bases and J by 5 bases, with 11 bases between the two germline ends. Germline loops: CDR1 SGDLS, CDR2 YYNGEE. This CDR3 is 15 amino acids long. For the CDR3, the DNA is TGTGCCAGCAGCGTAGGGACGGCCCAAACCGGGGAGCTGTTTTTT. Its translation: CASSVGTAQTGELFF.

This clonotype was recorded at least ten times. The genes are TRBV21-1 and TRBJ2-7. TRBV21-1 corresponds to a pseudogene. The CDR3 runs to 16 residues. The CDR3 coding sequence is TGTGCCAGCAGCAAAGTAGGTACAGAAAGTTCCTACGAGCAGTACTTC. It encodes CASSKVGTESSYEQYF.

This clonotype was counted many times. This chain uses TRBV30 with TRBJ2-1; unclear D gene. Germline lookup yields CDR1 GTSNPN and CDR2 SVGIG (reference sequence). The CDR3 has 11 residues. V was cut by 7 bases and J by 10 bases, with 14 bases left in between. The CDR3 DNA reads TGTGCCTTGAAAGGCGTCCGGGAGCAGTTCTTC. Translation gives CALKGVREQFF.

The V and J genes are TRBV7-9 and TRBJ2-1; D not certain. Germline V gene lookup returns CDR1 SEHNR and CDR2 FQNEAQ (reference sequence). This CDR3 contains 12 residues. The V gene lost 5 bases and the J gene lost 6 bases, with 8 bases spanning the gap. Written as DNA, the CDR3 is TGTGCCAGCAGCCTTAAGCCCAATGAGCAGTTCTTC. Translating it yields CASSLKPNEQFF. Combining the CDR3 with reference TRBV7-9 and TRBJ2-1 gives the whole variable domain DTGVSQNPRHKITKRGQNVTFRCDPISEHNRLYWYRQTLGQGPEFLTYFQNEAQLEKSRLLSDRFSAERPKGSFSTLEIQRTEQGDSAMYLCASSLKPNEQFFGPGTRLTVL.

This chain uses TRBV4-1 with TRBJ2-3; TRBD1 agrees at 7 bases. Germline V gene data show CDR1 as MGHRA and CDR2 as YSYEKL. The CDR3 has 16 residues. Trimming at V came to 6 bases and at J to 6 bases, leaving 15 bases not matched to a gene. CDR3 in DNA: TGCGCCAGCAGTCGACAGGGTTACAACCCTACGGATACGCAGTATTTT. Protein product: CASSRQGYNPTDTQYF.

This clonotype showed up just a few times. The chain uses TRBV4-2 and TRBJ2-3; possibly TRBD2 for D (6 bases). Trimming took 0 bases from V and 5 from J, leaving 12 bases between them. Looked up from germline, CDR1 is LGHNA and CDR2 is YNFKEQ. The length of the CDR3 is 15 residues. In nucleotides, the CDR3 is TGTGCCAGCAGCCAAGATTCCCTGGGGGGAGATACGCAGTATTTT. The encoded protein is CASSQDSLGGDTQYF.

This clonotype was seen only a few times. The chain joins TRBV12-3 or TRBV12-4 to TRBJ2-3; a possible D gene is TRBD2 (6 bases). The ends were cut back, 3 bases at V and 7 bases at J, with 14 bases in the middle. The length of the CDR3 is 14 residues. This CDR3 reads CASSFEGLSNTQYF. Written as DNA, the CDR3 is TGTGCCAGCAGTTTCGAGGGACTGAGCAATACGCAGTATTTT.

This rearrangement joins TRBV7-9 to TRBJ1-5; no clear D gene. V lost 6 bases and J lost 2, with 5 bases in between. Germline CDR1 and CDR2: SEHNR and FQNEAQ (reference sequence). The CDR3 totals 12 residues. CDR3 amino acids: CASREGNQPQHF. CDR3 in DNA: TGTGCCAGCAGGGAAGGCAATCAGCCCCAGCATTTT. The full variable domain, in which reference TRBV7-9 and TRBJ1-5 provide the parts outside the CDR3, is DTGVSQNPRHKITKRGQNVTFRCDPISEHNRLYWYRQTLGQGPEFLTYFQNEAQLEKSRLLSDRFSAERPKGSFSTLEIQRTEQGDSAMYLCASREGNQPQHFGDGTRLSIL.